Below are 11 T cell receptor beta chains sequenced from a single sample in a study of T cells in Graves' hyperthyroidism and ophthalmopathy. Amplification yielded TCR beta CDR3 regions, with RNA transcripts as the source. In the first-round RT-PCR of the TCR CDR3, the HTBI primer set was used. Each CDR3 protein gets one entry after TCRdb re-called the multiplex PCR reads with MiXCR. Of around 300,000 distinct CDR3 sequences listed, roughly 14% are singletons. Sequencing was done on a sample of blood. These TCRs come from a woman younger than 45 with Graves' hyperthyroidism.

In its sample, this clonotype was seen a few times. The genes are TRBV29-1 and TRBJ2-7; D is perhaps TRBD2 (7 bases). V was clipped by 4 bases and J by 0 bases, with 16 bases between them. The CDR3 is 15 residues long. Germline values: CDR1 SQVTM, CDR2 ANQGSEA. This chain's CDR3 is CSVVGGGLSSYEQYF. As DNA, the CDR3 is TGCAGCGTTGTTGGGGGGGGCCTGAGCTCCTACGAGCAGTACTTC.

This clonotype was seen a few times. This chain joins TRBV6-1 and TRBJ2-7; 8 nucleotides match TRBD1. This CDR3 spans 13 amino acids. Per germline, CDR1 MNHNS and CDR2 SASEGT. Trimming removed 5 bases from V and 0 bases from J; junction bases left unmatched: 0. The CDR3: CASSTGGSYEQYF. In nucleotides, the CDR3 is TGTGCCAGCAGTACAGGGGGCTCCTACGAGCAGTACTTC.

V is TRBV20-1 and J is TRBJ2-2; 15 bases agree with TRBD2. The CDR3 runs to 17 residues. Germline assignment: CDR1 DFQATT and CDR2 SNEGSKA (reference sequence). Losses at the gene ends were 3 bases for V and 4 bases for J; bases not matched to a gene: 6. The CDR3 loop reads CSASGLAGGPGTGELFF. CDR3 bases: TGCAGTGCTAGTGGACTAGCGGGAGGGCCAGGCACCGGGGAGCTGTTTTTT.

The gene calls are TRBV6-1 and TRBJ2-7; D unresolved. The length of the CDR3 is 12 residues. Germline assignment: CDR1 MNHNS and CDR2 SASEGT. Trimming removed 7 bases at V and 2 bases at J, with 9 bases between. The CDR3 bases are TGTGCCAGCACTGGGTCGGCCTACGAGCAGTACTTC. Its translation is CASTGSAYEQYF.

This chain uses TRBV20-1 with TRBJ2-2, with 14 bases fitting TRBD2. This CDR3 is 14 amino acids long. V lost 3 bases and J lost 6; bases outside the gene matches: 0. CDR1 and CDR2 from the germline V gene are DFQATT and SNEGSKA (reference sequence). This CDR3 is CSARGLAGAGELFF. In DNA form, the CDR3 reads TGCAGTGCTAGGGGACTAGCGGGAGCCGGGGAGCTGTTTTTT.

This clonotype was observed a handful of times. The chain carries TRBV20-1 and TRBJ1-1; TRBD1 is a possible D gene (6 bases). Looked up from germline, CDR1 is DFQATT and CDR2 is SNEGSKA (reference sequence). V was clipped by 5 bases and J by 0 bases, with 16 bases between them. This CDR3 has 15 amino acids. DNA for the CDR3: TGCAGTGCTGAAGGGGGGGGGGTCTTGAACACTGAAGCTTTCTTT. This encodes CSAEGGGVLNTEAFF.

J is TRBJ2-6 and V is TRBV6-5; unclear D gene. This CDR3 region has 15 residues. V was shortened by 4 bases and J by 1 base, with 8 bases between the two germline ends. Germline loops: CDR1 MNHEY, CDR2 SVGAGI. The CDR3 coding sequence is TGTGCCAGCAGTTCTCGGTTTTCTGGGGCCAACGTCCTGACTTTC. Translated: CASSSRFSGANVLTF.

This chain connects TRBV28 to TRBJ1-2, with D tentatively TRBD1 (5 bases). Between the trimmed V and J ends, which lost 8 bases and 4 bases, there was a span of 14 bases. Germline CDR1 MDHEN, CDR2 SYDVKM. The CDR3 loop spans 13 amino acids. The CDR3 DNA follows: TGTGCCAGCGGAGACACGGACATCTATGGCTACACCTTC. Translated, it gives CASGDTDIYGYTF.

This clonotype was observed a handful of times. V is TRBV6-1 and J is TRBJ1-6; D not resolved. This CDR3 is built from 15 residues. V lost 8 bases and J lost 5, with 16 bases in between. Germline assignment: CDR1 MNHNS and CDR2 SASEGT. CDR3 region: CASFLGEPNNSPLHF. DNA of the CDR3: TGTGCCAGCTTCCTCGGGGAACCCAATAATTCACCCCTCCACTTT.

This clonotype was counted many times. V gene TRBV11-2 combines with J gene TRBJ2-3; 8 bases fit TRBD2. Germline V CDR1 and CDR2: SGHAT, FQNNGV. Unmatched junction bases numbered 8, after V lost 5 bases and J lost 4 bases. This CDR3 is 15 amino acids long. CDR3: CASSRAGAVADTQYF. DNA for the CDR3: TGTGCCAGCAGCCGAGCGGGGGCGGTGGCAGATACGCAGTATTTT.

This clonotype was found a few times. The DNA for the CDR3 is TGTGCCAGCAGAGTCCGGAGGAACAACGAGCAGTACTTC. Its translation is CASRVRRNNEQYF. The rearrangement joins TRBV5-6 to TRBJ2-7; maybe TRBD2 (5 bases). Germline V gene sequence: CDR1 SGHDT, CDR2 YYEEEE. The ends were cut back, 5 bases at V and 5 bases at J, with 14 bases in the middle. The CDR3 runs to 13 residues.